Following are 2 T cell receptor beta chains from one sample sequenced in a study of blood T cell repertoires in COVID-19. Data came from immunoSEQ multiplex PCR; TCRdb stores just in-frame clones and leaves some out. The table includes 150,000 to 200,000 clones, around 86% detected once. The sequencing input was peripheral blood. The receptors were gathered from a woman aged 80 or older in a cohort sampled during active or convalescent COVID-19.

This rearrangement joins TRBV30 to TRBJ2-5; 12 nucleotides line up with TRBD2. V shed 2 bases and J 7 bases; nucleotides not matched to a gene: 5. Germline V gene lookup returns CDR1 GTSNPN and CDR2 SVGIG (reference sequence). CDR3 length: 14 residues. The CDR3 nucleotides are TGTGCCTGGAGTACTAGCGGGGGGACTGGGACCCAGTACTTC. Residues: CAWSTSGGTGTQYF.

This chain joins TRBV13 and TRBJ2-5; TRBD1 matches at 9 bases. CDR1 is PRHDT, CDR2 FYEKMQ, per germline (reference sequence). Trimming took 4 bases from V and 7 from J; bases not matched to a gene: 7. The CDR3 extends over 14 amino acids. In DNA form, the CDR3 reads TGTGCCAGCAGCTCCCGACAGGGGGTGGGGACCCAGTACTTC. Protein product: CASSSRQGVGTQYF.